The 30 T cell receptor beta chains listed next were all sequenced from one sample in a study of molecular identifiers for immune sequencing clone quantification. MiXCR, run by TCRdb on the PCR reads, gives a single entry per CDR3 protein. Of some 650,000 distinct CDR3 sequences listed, about 20% are singletons. The sequencing input was naive CD8+ T cells from blood, with Jurkat cell RNA spiked in. The subset denotes: FACS-sorted CD8+CD4-CCR7+CD45RA+ naive T cells. These receptors were obtained from a human donor in good health. Some libraries in this study had Jurkat cell RNA spiked in.

This clonotype was seen ten or more times. The J gene is TRBJ2-2, the V gene TRBV7-2, with a possible D match to TRBD2 (6 bases). The V end was cut by 5 bases, the J end by 6 bases, with 13 bases between. CDR1 and CDR2 from the germline V gene are SGHTA and FQGNSA. The CDR3 length is 14 residues. The CDR3 loop is CASSPVGGAGELFF. DNA of the CDR3: TGTGCCAGCAGCCCAGTGGGGGGTGCCGGGGAGCTGTTTTTT.

This clonotype was counted at least ten times. The chain uses TRBV9 and TRBJ1-3; no reliable D call. Looked up from germline, CDR1 is SGDLS and CDR2 is YYNGEE. The CDR3 runs to 12 residues. The V gene lost 3 bases and the J gene lost 3 bases, with 4 bases spanning the gap. The CDR3 region is CASSGDGNTIYF. The CDR3 bases are TGTGCCAGCAGCGGTGATGGAAACACCATATATTTT.

The chain links TRBV19 to TRBJ2-5; D could derive from TRBD1 or TRBD2 (5 bases each). The CDR3 loop spans 15 amino acids. CDR1 LNHDA and CDR2 SQIVND come from the germline V gene (reference sequence). V lost 1 base to trimming and J lost 2 bases, with 11 bases between them. The CDR3 DNA sequence: TGTGCCAGTAGTATAGTTCGGGGACGGCAAGAGACCCAGTACTTC. Translating it yields CASSIVRGRQETQYF.

Concerning this clonotype: This clone may be a read error of a much larger clone one base away. This rearrangement joins TRBV9 to TRBJ2-2; weak D call: TRBD2 (5 bases). The CDR3 spans 17 residues. The germline V gene has CDR1 SGDLS and CDR2 YYNGEE. CDR3 protein: CASSVNSLGPDTGEPFF. CDR3 DNA sequence: TGTGCCAGCAGCGTCAACTCACTCGGGCCAGACACCGGGGAGCCGTTTTTT.

This clonotype was observed at least ten times. For the CDR3, the DNA is TGTGCCAGCAGTTACGTGGCGGGAGGGGGCAAAAACATTCAGTACTTC. Translating it yields CASSYVAGGGKNIQYF. V and J are TRBV6-5 and TRBJ2-4, with 9 bases that match TRBD2. The CDR3 extends over 16 amino acids. With 2 bases clipped from V and 3 bases from J, the junction kept 5 bases outside the gene matches. Germline V gene data show CDR1 as MNHEY and CDR2 as SVGAGI.

At least ten counts were recorded for this clonotype. This chain connects TRBV5-4 to TRBJ2-7; 7 nucleotides align to TRBD1. Germline-derived CDR1 and CDR2 are SGHNT and YYREEE (reference sequence). V lost 4 bases and J lost 5; bases outside the gene matches: 15. CDR3 length: 16 amino acids. This CDR3 reads CASSPPQGEGAHEQYF. The CDR3 DNA reads TGTGCCAGCAGCCCCCCCCAAGGCGAGGGGGCCCACGAGCAGTACTTC.

This clonotype has ten or more counts. The V call is TRBV20-1, the J call TRBJ2-5; perhaps TRBD1 as D (6 bases). Trimming took 5 bases from V and 2 from J, leaving 12 bases between them. CDR1 is DFQATT, CDR2 SNEGSKA, per germline (reference sequence). The CDR3 runs 13 residues. CDR3 protein: CSAPDSVQETQYF. CDR3 nucleotides: TGCAGTGCTCCGGACAGCGTGCAAGAGACCCAGTACTTC.

On this clonotype itself: Given a much more abundant clone one base away, this may be a read error. The V call is TRBV5-4, the J call TRBJ2-7, with D possibly TRBD2 on 6 matching bases. CDR1 is SGHNT, CDR2 YYREEE, per germline (reference sequence). CDR3 length equals 13 residues. Trimming removed 2 bases at V and 3 bases at J, with 9 bases between. The CDR3 loop is CASSFGGNYEQYF. The CDR3 DNA sequence: TGTGCCAGCAGCTTTGGGGGGAACTACGAGCAGTACTTC. Complete variable domain (other parts from reference TRBV5-4 and TRBJ2-7): ETGVTQSPTHLIKTRGQQVTLRCSSQSGHNTVSWYQQALGQGPQFIFQYYREEENGRGNFPPRFSGLQFPNYSSELNVNALELDDSALYLCASSFGGNYEQYFGPGTRLTVT.

This clonotype was detected many times. The chain links TRBV25-1 to TRBJ2-2; the D call may be TRBD1 or TRBD2 (5 bases each). This CDR3 region has 13 residues. Germline V lookup: CDR1 MGHDK, CDR2 SYGVNS. The chain's CDR3 is CATGRGRAGELFF. CDR3 bases: TGTGCTACAGGACGGGGAAGGGCCGGGGAGCTGTTTTTT.

As for this clonotype: A single base separates this from a much larger clone, so it may be a read error. The V gene is TRBV5-1, the J gene TRBJ2-7, with D tentatively TRBD2 (7 bases). The CDR3 has 15 amino acids. Deletions cut 3 bases from V and 3 bases from J, with 16 bases between. Looked up from germline, CDR1 is SGHRS and CDR2 is YFSETQ. CDR3 sequence (DNA): TGCGCCAGCAGCTGGAGGGGGAGGGTTGTCTACGAGCAGTACTTC. This sequence encodes CASSWRGRVVYEQYF.

Turning to this clonotype: A much more abundant neighbour one base away suggests this may be a read error. V is TRBV4-1 and J is TRBJ2-7; D may match TRBD1 or TRBD2 (5 bases each). CDR1 MGHRA and CDR2 YSYEKL come from the germline V gene. This CDR3 is built from 15 residues. CDR3 DNA: TGCGCCAGCAACCAAGATCACGGGACCTACTACGAGCAGTACTTC. This encodes CASNQDHGTYYEQYF.

This clonotype was observed many times. V gene TRBV19 combines with J gene TRBJ2-1; tentatively, D is TRBD2 (6 bases). The germline V gene encodes CDR1 LNHDA and CDR2 SQIVND (reference sequence). Trimming left V 8 bases short and J 4 bases short, with 12 bases between. There are 13 residues in the CDR3. The CDR3 DNA reads as TGTGCCAGTTCCTCGGCGGGGTACAATGAGCAGTTCTTC. Translating gives CASSSAGYNEQFF.

This clonotype was recorded a few times. This sequence joins TRBV9 and TRBJ1-3; D gene uncertain. The CDR3 length is 15 residues. V shed 3 bases and J shed 0 bases, with 10 bases lying between them. Germline loops: CDR1 SGDLS, CDR2 YYNGEE. As DNA, the CDR3 is TGTGCCAGCAGCGGATATGATATCTCTGGAAACACCATATATTTT. This translates into CASSGYDISGNTIYF.

This clonotype was detected many times. The rearrangement links TRBV7-9 to TRBJ2-5, with D maybe TRBD2 (5 bases). Per germline, CDR1 SEHNR and CDR2 FQNEAQ (reference sequence). The CDR3 sequence is 14 residues long. Trimming removed 5 bases at V and 5 bases at J, with 15 bases between. CDR3 residues: CASSRAGPWETQYF. In DNA, the CDR3 is TGTGCCAGCAGCCGTGCGGGCCCCTGGGAGACCCAGTACTTC.

The gene calls are TRBV6-2 or TRBV6-3 and TRBJ2-1, with D possibly called TRBD1 or TRBD2 (5 bases each). Trimming removed 6 bases at V and 10 bases at J, with 16 bases between. The V gene's germline CDR1 is MNHEY and CDR2 SVGEGT. The CDR3 covers 13 residues. CDR3 nucleotide sequence: TGTGCCAGCAGCTACGGGGCGTCCTGCGAGCAGTTCTTC. Protein product: CASSYGASCEQFF.

This clonotype has a count of ten or more. The V gene is TRBV4-2, the J gene TRBJ1-1; D remains unclear. There are 13 residues in the CDR3. The V end lost 0 bases, the J end lost 7 bases, and 9 bases lay between the germline ends. In germline, CDR1 is LGHNA, CDR2 YNFKEQ. The CDR3, as DNA: TGTGCCAGCAGCCAAGATTATCTGGGTGAAGCTTTCTTT. Its protein product is CASSQDYLGEAFF.

This clonotype was picked up many times. The CDR3 region is CASSPLGGGLHGELFF. DNA for the CDR3: TGTGCCAGCAGTCCCCTGGGCGGGGGCCTTCACGGGGAGCTGTTTTTT. The chain links TRBV6-5 to TRBJ2-2; tentative D call: TRBD2 (7 bases). Germline loops: CDR1 MNHEY, CDR2 SVGAGI. The CDR3 extends over 16 amino acids. V was shortened by 5 bases and J by 7 bases, with 20 bases between the two germline ends.

The V call is TRBV7-6, the J call TRBJ2-1; perhaps TRBD2 as D (5 bases). The CDR3 contains 15 residues. The V gene lost 7 bases and the J gene lost 0 bases, with 13 bases spanning the gap. Germline V CDR1 and CDR2: SGHVS, FNYEAQ. The CDR3 loop reads CASNADGGSYNEQFF. For the CDR3, the DNA is TGTGCCAGCAACGCGGACGGAGGCTCCTACAATGAGCAGTTCTTC.

This clonotype was counted ten times or more. The J gene is TRBJ2-7, the V gene TRBV12-3 or TRBV12-4, with 10 bases aligning to TRBD1. After removal of 6 bases from V and 2 bases from J, the junction contained 7 bases not matched to a gene. The CDR3 is 15 amino acids. CDR3 sequence (DNA): TGTGCCAGCAGCCCCCGGGACAGGGGAACCTACGAGCAGTACTTC. It encodes CASSPRDRGTYEQYF.

In this sample, this clonotype turned up a few times. The chain joins TRBV4-3 to TRBJ2-3, with D unresolved. This CDR3 is built from 19 residues. Germline CDR1 reads LGHNA; CDR2 reads YSLEER. V lost 0 bases, J lost 6 bases, and 25 bases lay in between. DNA for the CDR3: TGCGCCAGCAGCCAAGATTCGGTTTCTCCATCACCCGATCCGGATACGCAGTATTTT. Translation gives CASSQDSVSPSPDPDTQYF.

This clonotype occurred many times. CDR3 sequence: CASKWSGEAGANVLTF. As DNA, the CDR3 is TGTGCCAGCAAGTGGTCGGGGGAAGCTGGGGCCAACGTCCTGACTTTC. The chain uses TRBV28 and TRBJ2-6; D is possibly TRBD2 (6 bases). V lost 7 bases to trimming and J lost 2 bases, with 15 bases between them. Germline V gene data show CDR1 as MDHEN and CDR2 as SYDVKM. CDR3 length equals 16 residues.

In its sample, this clonotype was seen many times. The chain uses TRBV12-3 or TRBV12-4 and TRBJ2-3, with D maybe TRBD2 (5 bases). Trimming removed 4 bases at V and 5 bases at J, with 13 bases between. The CDR3 is 14 residues long. In nucleotides, the CDR3 is TGTGCCAGCAGTTCACCCGAGGGATTAGATACGCAGTATTTT. This translates into CASSSPEGLDTQYF.

As to this clonotype: One end of the junction varies from germline; a read error may be responsible. This chain uses TRBV30 with TRBJ2-7; D is unclear. The CDR3 loop spans 11 amino acids. Germline V gives CDR1 GTSNPN, CDR2 SVGIG (reference sequence). The CDR3 DNA follows: TGTGCCTGGAGTGACACCTACGAGCGGTACTTC. This codes for CAWSDTYERYF.

The sample holds many counts of this clonotype. The chain combines TRBV27 with TRBJ2-7; 7 bases agree with TRBD2. The germline V gene has CDR1 MNHEY and CDR2 SMNVEV (reference sequence). The CDR3 totals 16 residues. V trimming: 5 bases; J trimming: 7 bases; junction bases outside the gene matches: 17. CDR3 bases: TGTGCCAGCAGTCCTGTCCAGGCGCGGGAGCAATGGGAGCAGTACTTC. Its protein product is CASSPVQAREQWEQYF.

This clonotype was found many times. The V gene is TRBV7-9, the J gene TRBJ2-7; perhaps TRBD1 as D (6 bases). V dropped 4 bases and J dropped 4 bases, with 20 bases sitting between them. Germline CDR1 is SEHNR and CDR2 is FQNEAQ (reference sequence). There are 16 residues in the CDR3. CDR3 residues: CASSSTGLGVVYEQYF. The DNA for the CDR3 is TGTGCCAGCAGCTCCACAGGGTTGGGGGTAGTATACGAGCAGTACTTC.

This clonotype was seen many times. The chain is built from TRBV12-3 or TRBV12-4 and TRBJ2-5, with 10 bases aligning to TRBD2. The length of the CDR3 is 16 residues. V lost 3 bases to trimming and J lost 2 bases; unmatched junction nucleotides: 6. The CDR3 region is CASSLRLAGAQETQYF. The CDR3 DNA is TGTGCCAGCAGTTTGAGGCTAGCGGGGGCTCAAGAGACCCAGTACTTC.

The J gene is TRBJ2-3, the V gene TRBV19; 7 bases match TRBD1. The CDR3 runs to 14 residues. V gave up 5 bases and J gave up 4 bases; unmatched junction bases: 6. Germline V gene lookup returns CDR1 LNHDA and CDR2 SQIVND (reference sequence). CDR3 loop: CASSAWDSADTQYF. CDR3 DNA: TGTGCCAGTAGTGCCTGGGACAGCGCAGATACGCAGTATTTT.

This clonotype came up many times. This chain uses TRBV29-1 with TRBJ2-7, with no clear D. The germline CDR1 and CDR2 sequences are SQVTM and ANQGSEA. The CDR3 runs to 11 residues. Trimming took off 4 bases at V and 0 bases at J, with 4 bases between the two ends. DNA of the CDR3: TGCAGCGTTGTCGTCTCCTACGAGCAGTACTTC. Translated, it gives CSVVVSYEQYF.

The table lists this clonotype with a few counts. This chain connects TRBV9 to TRBJ2-7; TRBD2 is a possible D gene (6 bases). Germline assignment: CDR1 SGDLS and CDR2 YYNGEE. V was trimmed by 3 bases and J by 6 bases, leaving 16 bases between them. This CDR3 has 14 amino acids. CDR3 protein: CASSAEGLSPEQYF. CDR3 nucleotides: TGTGCCAGCAGCGCCGAGGGACTTTCCCCCGAGCAGTACTTC.

As to this clonotype: This may be a read error, as it is one base from a much larger clone. The chain is built from TRBV5-4 and TRBJ1-4; no reliable D call. Per germline, CDR1 SGHNT and CDR2 YYREEE (reference sequence). This CDR3 contains 15 residues. The CDR3 DNA reads TGTGCCGGCAGCTCGTCGGGGATCCAAAATGAAAAACTGTTTTTT. It translates to CAGSSSGIQNEKLFF.